The rows below give T cell receptor beta chains drawn from one sample of a study of T cells after yellow fever vaccination. MiXCR was run by TCRdb on the 5' RACE reads, yielding one entry per CDR3 protein. This sample has around 300,000 distinct CDR3 sequences, with roughly 4% found just once. This specimen consisted of PBMCs, obtained 5 days after the yellow fever booster vaccination. The receptors here all came from a man aged 18 to 30 who received the YFV17D yellow fever vaccine. CDR3s include the opening cysteine and the closing phenylalanine or tryptophan. A D gene is named only where the DNA matches it firmly. Part of the rows lack a size; the others show once, few, many or a class for expanded clones.

clone_size j_call d_call cdr3_length v_call cdr3_nt cdr3_aa
many TRBJ2-1 NA 11 TRBV20-1 TGCAGTGCCAGGTCTCGCCATGAGCAGTTCTTC CSARSRHEQFF
NA TRBJ2-5 NA 13 TRBV12-3/TRBV12-4 TGTGCCAGCAGACTTCCAAGTGTAGGCACCCAGTACTTC CASRLPSVGTQYF
NA TRBJ1-4 NA 15 TRBV7-2 TGTGCCAGCAGCCCACCACAGGGTAACAGTGAAAAACTGTTTTTT CASSPPQGNSEKLFF
NA TRBJ1-2 TRBD1 15 TRBV18 TGTGCCAGCTCACCGTCACAGGGGGCGAACTATGGCTACTCCTTC CASSPSQGANYGYSF
many TRBJ1-5 NA 14 TRBV20-1 TGCAGTGCCCTACTAGGAGGGGGCAATCAGCCCCAGCATTTT CSALLGGGNQPQHF
few TRBJ1-3 NA 16 TRBV6-6 NA CASILDTLRAGNTIYF
NA TRBJ2-5 NA 14 TRBV20-1 TGCAGTGCTAGAGACCGCCGGAATCGAGAGACCCAGTACTTC CSARDRRNRETQYF
NA TRBJ1-2 NA 12 TRBV7-2 TGTGCCAGCAGCTTAGGTCAGGAAATCGTAGTCTTC CASSLGQEIVVF
NA TRBJ2-2 NA 17 TRBV28 TGTGCCAGCACCACCATCCCTGGGGGGATGAACACCGGGGAGCTGTTTTTT CASTTIPGGMNTGELFF
many TRBJ1-1 NA 15 TRBV7-2 TGTGCCAGCAGGCAATGGATAGGGGTGCAATATGGGGCTTTCTTT CASRQWIGVQYGAFF
NA TRBJ1-1 TRBD1 13 TRBV12-3/TRBV12-4 TGTGCCAGCAGTGTCCGACAGGGGGCTGAAGCTTTCTTT CASSVRQGAEAFF
many TRBJ1-6 TRBD1 15 TRBV6-6 TGTGCCAGCCGCGGACCAGGGGGGGACAATTCACCCCTCCACTTT CASRGPGGDNSPLHF
NA TRBJ1-4 TRBD1 17 TRBV7-2 TGTGCCAGCAGCCGCAGGGGCAGGGGGGACACTAATGAAAAACTGTTTTTT CASSRRGRGDTNEKLFF
NA TRBJ1-1 NA 14 TRBV4-1 TGCGCCAGCAGCCTGAAGTGGGCTGACACTGAAGCTTTCTTT CASSLKWADTEAFF
many TRBJ2-1 TRBD2 15 TRBV4-1 TGCGCCAGCAGCCACCCGGCTAGCGGACCGAATGAGCAGTTCTTC CASSHPASGPNEQFF